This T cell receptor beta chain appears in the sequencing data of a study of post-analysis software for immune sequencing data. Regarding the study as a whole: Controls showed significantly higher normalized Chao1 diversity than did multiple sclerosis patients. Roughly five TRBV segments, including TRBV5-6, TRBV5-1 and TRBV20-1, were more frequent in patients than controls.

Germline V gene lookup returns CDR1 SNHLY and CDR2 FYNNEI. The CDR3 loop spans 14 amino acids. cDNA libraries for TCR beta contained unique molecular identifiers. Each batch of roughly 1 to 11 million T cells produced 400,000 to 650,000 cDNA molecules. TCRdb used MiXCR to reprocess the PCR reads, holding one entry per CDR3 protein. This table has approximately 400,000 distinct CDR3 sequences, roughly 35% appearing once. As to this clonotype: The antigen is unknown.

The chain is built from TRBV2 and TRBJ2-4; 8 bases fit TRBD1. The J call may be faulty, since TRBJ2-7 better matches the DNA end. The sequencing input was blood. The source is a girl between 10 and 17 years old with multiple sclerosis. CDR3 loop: CASHGQGPRNEQYF. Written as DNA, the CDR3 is TGTGCCAGCCATGGACAGGGACCGAGGAACGAGCAGTACTTC.